The 16 T cell receptor beta chains given below trace back to one sample, sequenced in a study of technical replicates of blood from a handful of donors. Sequencing was performed with immunoSEQ multiplex PCR; in TCRdb, only in-frame clones are kept and a portion is missing. The table has approximately 75,000 clones, approximately 97% seen once. Sequenced: T cells isolated from PBMCs. These receptors all come from a human donor in good health.

This sequence joins TRBV28 and TRBJ2-6, with unresolved D. Trimming left V 4 bases short and J 0 bases short, with 4 bases between. The CDR3 sequence is 14 residues long. Germline-derived CDR1 and CDR2 are MDHEN and SYDVKM. This CDR3 is CASSSSSGANVLTF. CDR3 nucleotides: TGTGCCAGCAGTTCGAGCTCTGGGGCCAACGTCCTGACTTTC.

This chain links TRBV5-1 with TRBJ2-1; 9 bases align to TRBD1. CDR1 SGHRS and CDR2 YFSETQ come from the germline V gene. V gave up 4 bases and J gave up 0 bases; unmatched junction bases: 5. The CDR3 runs to 16 residues. CDR3 nucleotides: TGCGCCAGCAGCAAACAGGGGGCAAGCTCCTACAATGAGCAGTTCTTC. Protein sequence: CASSKQGASSYNEQFF.

The chain is built from TRBV9 and TRBJ2-1, with 8 bases lining up with TRBD2. CDR1 and CDR2 from the germline V gene are SGDLS and YYNGEE. The CDR3 contains 12 residues. The ends lost 2 bases at V and 10 bases at J; junction bases unmatched: 2. CDR3 region: CASSVQREEQFF. CDR3 nucleotide sequence: TGTGCCAGCAGCGTGCAGCGGGAGGAGCAGTTCTTC. The full variable domain, in which reference TRBV9 and TRBJ2-1 provide the parts outside the CDR3, is DSGVTQTPKHLITATGQRVTLRCSPRSGDLSVYWYQQSLDQGLQFLIQYYNGEERAKGNILERFSAQQFPDLHSELNLSSLELGDSALYFCASSVQREEQFFGPGTRLTVL.

The CDR3 nucleotides read TGTGCCAGCAGCTCGTACGGACAGGGGGCCTCCTACGAGCAGTACTTC. As protein: CASSSYGQGASYEQYF. The J gene is TRBJ2-7, the V gene TRBV13, with TRBD1 identical over 11 bases. The length of the CDR3 is 16 residues. Trimming took 4 bases from V and 0 from J; bases not matched to a gene: 5. Germline CDR1 and CDR2: PRHDT and FYEKMQ (reference sequence).

The V call is TRBV5-4, the J call TRBJ2-7; TRBD2 agrees at 9 bases. Trimming removed 7 bases from V and 3 bases from J; junction bases left unmatched: 5. The CDR3 sequence is 13 residues long. CDR1 is SGHNT and CDR2 is YYREEE in the germline V gene (reference sequence). DNA for the CDR3: TGTGCCAGCTCCCTAGCGGGGCTCTACGAGCAGTACTTC. Amino acids: CASSLAGLYEQYF.

This chain uses TRBV6-1 with TRBJ2-7; D might be TRBD2 (6 bases). Trimming removed 11 bases from V and 0 bases from J, with 14 bases in between. Germline assignment: CDR1 MNHNS and CDR2 SASEGT. This CDR3 comprises 13 residues. CDR3 amino acids: CAAGRFGSYEQYF. The CDR3, as DNA: TGTGCCGCGGGGAGGTTTGGCTCCTACGAGCAGTACTTC.

This chain links TRBV7-9 with TRBJ1-4; TRBD1 aligns across 10 bases. Germline-derived CDR1 and CDR2 are SEHNR and FQNEAQ (reference sequence). This CDR3 comprises 15 residues. V trimming: 2 bases; J trimming: 5 bases; junction bases outside the gene matches: 2. DNA of the CDR3: TGTGCCAGCAGCTTACTGGGACAGGGGAATGAAAAACTGTTTTTT. It codes for CASSLLGQGNEKLFF. The variable domain in full, completed from reference TRBV7-9 and TRBJ1-4, reads DTGVSQNPRHKITKRGQNVTFRCDPISEHNRLYWYRQTLGQGPEFLTYFQNEAQLEKSRLLSDRFSAERPKGSFSTLEIQRTEQGDSAMYLCASSLLGQGNEKLFFGSGTQLSVL.

The chain recombines TRBV5-4 with TRBJ2-3; D is ambiguous. Trimming left V 4 bases short and J 0 bases short, with 18 bases between. This CDR3 spans 17 amino acids. The V gene's germline CDR1 is SGHNT and CDR2 YYREEE (reference sequence). The CDR3 nucleotides read TGTGCCAGCAGCCTCCAAATTATCGGGTTTAGCACAGATACGCAGTATTTT. Its protein is CASSLQIIGFSTDTQYF.

The chain has TRBV6-5 and TRBJ2-7; tentatively, D is TRBD1 (5 bases). The CDR3 totals 13 residues. V lost 3 bases and J 3 bases, leaving 9 bases between the germline ends. Germline assignment: CDR1 MNHEY and CDR2 SVGAGI. CDR3 amino acids: CASSYQGFYEQYF. CDR3 coding DNA: TGTGCCAGCAGTTATCAGGGATTCTACGAGCAGTACTTC.

This sequence joins TRBV29-1 and TRBJ2-5; 11 nucleotides align to TRBD2. V lost 3 bases to trimming and J lost 1 base; unmatched junction nucleotides: 4. Germline V gene data show CDR1 as SQVTM and CDR2 as ANQGSEA. CDR3 length: 15 amino acids. Here the CDR3 reads CSVDGLAGLQETQYF. The CDR3 region has the DNA TGCAGCGTTGACGGACTAGCGGGCCTCCAAGAGACCCAGTACTTC.

The chain is built from TRBV15 and TRBJ2-7, with 9 bases matching TRBD1. Germline assignment: CDR1 LNHNV and CDR2 YYDKDF (reference sequence). V trimming: 0 bases; J trimming: 5 bases; junction bases outside the gene matches: 8. The CDR3 runs 16 residues. CDR3 nucleotides: TGTGCCACCAGCAGAGAGGGGGGGACAGGGAAAGACGAGCAGTACTTC. Translated: CATSREGGTGKDEQYF.

This chain uses TRBV7-9 with TRBJ1-2; possibly TRBD1 for D (5 bases). The CDR3 contains 16 residues. Germline CDR1 is SEHNR and CDR2 is FQNEAQ (reference sequence). The germline V and J ends were trimmed by 5 bases and 8 bases, with 24 bases remaining between them. As DNA, the CDR3 is TGTGCCAGCAGCCCCGACCTGATGGGGCCGCTGAGGGGCTACACCTTC. Translating it yields CASSPDLMGPLRGYTF.

The V gene is TRBV6-4, the J gene TRBJ2-1; no clear D gene. This CDR3 region has 14 residues. V was clipped by 6 bases and J by 7 bases, with 16 bases between them. Germline CDR1 MRHNA, CDR2 SNTAGT. The CDR3 bases are TGTGCCAGCAGAGCAGGCCCAACCCGGAATGAGCAGTTCTTC. Its translation is CASRAGPTRNEQFF.

The V and J genes are TRBV4-1 and TRBJ1-1; 8 bases match TRBD1. CDR3 size: 15 residues. Unmatched junction bases numbered 9, after V lost 8 bases and J lost 1 base. The germline V gene has CDR1 MGHRA and CDR2 YSYEKL. CDR3 in DNA: TGCGCCAGCGACCAAATGGACAGGGCGAACACTGAAGCTTTCTTT. It codes for CASDQMDRANTEAFF.

The chain is built from TRBV18 and TRBJ2-7; 7 nucleotides line up with TRBD2. CDR3 length: 14 residues. V trimming: 2 bases; J trimming: 2 bases; junction bases outside the gene matches: 3. Germline loops: CDR1 KGHSH, CDR2 LQKENI. DNA for the CDR3: TGTGCCAGCTCACCAACAAGCGGGGCCTACGAGCAGTACTTC. Its protein is CASSPTSGAYEQYF.

The gene calls are TRBV6-5 and TRBJ2-2, with unresolved D. Trimming removed 4 bases from V and 7 bases from J, with 10 bases in between. Germline loops: CDR1 MNHEY, CDR2 SVGAGI. The CDR3 sequence is 13 residues long. The CDR3 DNA follows: TGTGCCAGCAGTTCGGCGGCAAGCGGGGAGCTGTTTTTT. It yields the protein CASSSAASGELFF.